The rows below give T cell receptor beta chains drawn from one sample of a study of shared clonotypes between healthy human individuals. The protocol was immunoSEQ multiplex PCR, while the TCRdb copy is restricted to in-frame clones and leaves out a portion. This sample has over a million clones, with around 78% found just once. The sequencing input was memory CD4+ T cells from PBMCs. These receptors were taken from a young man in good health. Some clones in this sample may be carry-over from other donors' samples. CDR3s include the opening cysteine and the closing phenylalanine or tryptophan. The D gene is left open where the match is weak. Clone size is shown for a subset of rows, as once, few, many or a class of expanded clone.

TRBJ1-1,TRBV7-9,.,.,TGTGCCAGCAGCCCGGACTGGTTTGAAGCTTTCTTT,CASSPDWFEAFF
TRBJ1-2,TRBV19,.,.,TGTGCCAGTAGTATGGTCCAGGACTATGGCTACACCTTC,CASSMVQDYGYTF
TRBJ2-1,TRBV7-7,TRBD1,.,TGTGCCAGCAGCTACGGGGGACAGGCCTACAATGAGCAGTTCTTC,CASSYGGQAYNEQFF
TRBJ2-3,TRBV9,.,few,TGTGCCAGCAGCGGCCAACTGGGGGTCACAGATACGCAGTATTTT,CASSGQLGVTDTQYF
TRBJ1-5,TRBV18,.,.,TGTGCCAGCTCACCAGAAATTAATCAGCCCCAGCATTTT,CASSPEINQPQHF
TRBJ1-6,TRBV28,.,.,TGTGCCAGCAATTCCAGGGAAACCTATAATTCACCCCTCCACTTT,CASNSRETYNSPLHF
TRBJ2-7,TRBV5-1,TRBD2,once,TGCGCCAGCAGCCGCGGGGGGGACAACTACGAGCAGTACTTC,CASSRGGDNYEQYF
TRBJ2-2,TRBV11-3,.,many,TGTGCCAGCAGCTTAACCGGGACACGGGGCGGGGAGCTGTTTTTT,CASSLTGTRGGELFF
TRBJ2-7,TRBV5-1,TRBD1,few,TGCGCCAGCAGCTTTCTACTCCGGGACAGCTCCTACGAGCAGTACTTC,CASSFLLRDSSYEQYF
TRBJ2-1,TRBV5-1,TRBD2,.,TGCGCCAGCAGCTACACCGGGACTAGCGGGATCAATGAGCAGTTCTTC,CASSYTGTSGINEQFF
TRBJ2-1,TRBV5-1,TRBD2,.,TGCGCCAGCAGCTTATACAGGACTAGCGGAAATCTTGCGGAACGTTCCTACAATGAGCAGTTCTTC,CASSLYRTSGNLAERSYNEQFF
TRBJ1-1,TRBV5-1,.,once,TGCGCCAGCAGCTTGGGACCTACGAACACTGAAGCTTTCTTT,CASSLGPTNTEAFF
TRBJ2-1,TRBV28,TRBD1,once,TGTGCCAGCAGGGGACAGGGTGAGCAGTTCTTC,CASRGQGEQFF
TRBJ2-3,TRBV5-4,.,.,TGTGCCAGCAGCTTGCTGTCTAGCACAGATACGCAGTATTTT,CASSLLSSTDTQYF
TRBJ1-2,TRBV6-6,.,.,TGTGCCAGCAGTTTGTTCGGCTATGGCTACACCTTC,CASSLFGYGYTF
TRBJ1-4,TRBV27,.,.,TGTGCCAGCAGTTCGAGGCCGACAGGCGACCCAACTAATGAAAAACTGTTTTTT,CASSSRPTGDPTNEKLFF
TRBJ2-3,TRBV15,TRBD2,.,TGTGCCACCAGCAGGCCCAACGGGAGGGCCGACACAGATACGCAGTATTTT,CATSRPNGRADTDTQYF
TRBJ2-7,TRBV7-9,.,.,.,CASSPWGSGSLYF
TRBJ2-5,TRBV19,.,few,TGTGCCAGTAGTTCTGGCGGAGGGGAGGAGACCCAGTACTTC,CASSSGGGEETQYF
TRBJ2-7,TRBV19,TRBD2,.,TGTGCCAGTAGTCCTCTAGCGGGAGGTTCCTACGAGCAGTACTTC,CASSPLAGGSYEQYF
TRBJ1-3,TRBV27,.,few,TGTGCCAGCAGGGGCTCTGGAAACACCATATATTTT,CASRGSGNTIYF
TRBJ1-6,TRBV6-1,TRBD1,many,TGTGCCAGCAGTGAGCTAGTCACAGGGGATTCACCCCTCCACTTT,CASSELVTGDSPLHF
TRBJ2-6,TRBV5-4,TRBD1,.,TGTGCCAGCAGCAGGGACAGGACCCTGGCGGCCAACGTCCTGACTTTC,CASSRDRTLAANVLTF
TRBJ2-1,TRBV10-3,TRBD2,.,TGTGCCATCAGTGAGCTCCCTGGGAGCGGGAGTTGGAATGAGCAGTTCTTC,CAISELPGSGSWNEQFF
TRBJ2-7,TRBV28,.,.,TGTGCCAGCACCTCCCCAGGGAGCTCCTACGAGCAGTACTTC,CASTSPGSSYEQYF
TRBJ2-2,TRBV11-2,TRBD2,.,TGTGCCAGCAGAAAGGCGGGCGGGAGGTCGCACGGGGAGCTGTTTTTT,CASRKAGGRSHGELFF
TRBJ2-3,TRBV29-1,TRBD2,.,TGCAGCGTTGGATCGTTCCGGACTAGAGTCCCAGATACGCAGTATTTT,CSVGSFRTRVPDTQYF
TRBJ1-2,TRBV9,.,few,TGTGCCAGCAGCGCACCGGACTCAAGAGGTGGCTACACCTTC,CASSAPDSRGGYTF
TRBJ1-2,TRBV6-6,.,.,TGTGCCAGCAGTTACTCGGCGGGGGACAACTATGGCTACACCTTC,CASSYSAGDNYGYTF
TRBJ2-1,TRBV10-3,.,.,TGTGCCATCAGTGAAGTAGGGGCCTACAATGAGCAGTTCTTC,CAISEVGAYNEQFF
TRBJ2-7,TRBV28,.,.,TGTGCCAGCAGTTTTGCGGTCAGCGAGCAGTACTTC,CASSFAVSEQYF
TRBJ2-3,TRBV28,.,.,TGTGCCTCGGGGGCGGACACGCGGTCAGCAGATACGCAGTATTTT,CASGADTRSADTQYF
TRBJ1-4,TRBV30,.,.,TGTGCCTGGAGTTATATGGGGTTAGATGAAAAACTGTTTTTT,CAWSYMGLDEKLFF
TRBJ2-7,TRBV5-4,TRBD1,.,TGTGCCAGCAGCGTGGGACAGGGAATCACCTACGAGCAGTACTTC,CASSVGQGITYEQYF
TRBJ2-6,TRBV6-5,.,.,TGTGCCAGCAGTTCGTACTCGGGGCGGCAGGCCAACGTCCTGACTTTC,CASSSYSGRQANVLTF
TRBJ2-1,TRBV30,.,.,TGTGCCTGTCAGACAGGGGCTAGCGGGAAGCACTACAATGAGCAGTTCTTC,CACQTGASGKHYNEQFF
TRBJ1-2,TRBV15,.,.,TGTGCCACCAGCAAGGGGACGGACTATGGCTACACCTTC,CATSKGTDYGYTF
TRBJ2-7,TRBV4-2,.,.,TGTGCCAGCAGCCAAGAAGGTTCTGGCCTCTACGAGCAGTACTTC,CASSQEGSGLYEQYF
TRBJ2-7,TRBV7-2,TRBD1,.,TGTGCCAGCAGCTCCCGGGACAGGACCTCCTACGAGCAGTACTTC,CASSSRDRTSYEQYF
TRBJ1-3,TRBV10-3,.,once,TGTGCCGCCTCCCCGGCTGGAAACACCATATATTTT,CAASPAGNTIYF
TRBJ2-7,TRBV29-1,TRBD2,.,TGCAGCGTTGCTCCGGGAGGATGGTACGAGCAGTACTTC,CSVAPGGWYEQYF
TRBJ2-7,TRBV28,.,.,TGTGCCAGCAGTGGGGTGTACAGGGATTCCTACGAGCAGTACTTC,CASSGVYRDSYEQYF
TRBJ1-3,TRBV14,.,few,TGTGCCAGCAGCCAATCGGCTACCTCTGGAAACACCATATATTTT,CASSQSATSGNTIYF
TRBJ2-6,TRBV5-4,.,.,TGTGCCAGCAGCTCCCCGGGGGGGGCCAACGTCCTGACTTTC,CASSSPGGANVLTF
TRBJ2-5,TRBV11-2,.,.,TGTGCCAGCAGCTTGGCGGGGCTAGAGACCCAGTACTTC,CASSLAGLETQYF
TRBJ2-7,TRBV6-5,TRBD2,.,TGTGCCAGCAGAGGACTAGCTAGAGTCTACGAGCAGTACTTC,CASRGLARVYEQYF
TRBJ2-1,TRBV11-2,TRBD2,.,TGTGCCAGCAGCTTAGATATGAGCGGGAGTGTTCATGAGCAGTTCTTC,CASSLDMSGSVHEQFF
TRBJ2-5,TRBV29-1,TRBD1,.,TGCAGCGTTGCAGGGGGCGGGAAGACCCAGTACTTC,CSVAGGGKTQYF
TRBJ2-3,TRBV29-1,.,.,TGCAGCGTTGAAGTGGCCGGAGGGCTGGTCGATACGCAGTATTTT,CSVEVAGGLVDTQYF